These 23 T cell receptor beta chains originate from one sample sequenced in a study of shared clonotypes between healthy human individuals. TCRdb's copy holds only in-frame clones and misses some; the assay was immunoSEQ multiplex PCR. The sample has about 990,000 clones; 70% to 80% are singletons. The sequencing sample was made of memory CD4+ T cells from PBMCs. Subset indicated: CD45RA-negative fraction. The receptors derive from a young man in good health. Some clones in this sample may be carry-over from other donors' samples.

V usage is TRBV5-8 and J usage is TRBJ2-3, with D perhaps matching TRBD1 (6 bases). The CDR3 has 15 residues. V dropped 4 bases and J dropped 3 bases, with 15 bases sitting between them. The germline gives CDR1 SGHTS, CDR2 YDEGEE. The CDR3 region is CASSLIARGTDTQYF. CDR3 bases: TGTGCCAGCAGCCTTATAGCGAGGGGGACAGATACGCAGTATTTT.

The rearrangement links TRBV28 to TRBJ2-7; 7 nucleotides agree with TRBD2. Trimming at V came to 7 bases and at J to 1 base, leaving 16 bases not matched to a gene. Germline CDR1 reads MDHEN; CDR2 reads SYDVKM. The CDR3 consists of 17 residues. CDR3 sequence reads: CASTTYRSGRGSYEQYF. The CDR3 DNA follows: TGTGCCAGCACCACGTACCGTAGCGGGCGGGGGTCCTACGAGCAGTACTTC.

This clone was detected a few times. V gene TRBV11-2 combines with J gene TRBJ1-1; D gene uncertain. V dropped 5 bases and J dropped 6 bases, with 28 bases sitting between them. The CDR3 consists of 18 residues. Germline lookup yields CDR1 SGHAT and CDR2 FQNNGV. The CDR3: CASSARDISWELYSEAFF. Written as DNA, the CDR3 is TGTGCCAGCAGCGCCAGAGACATCTCCTGGGAGTTGTATTCTGAAGCTTTCTTT.

The rearrangement uses TRBV5-1 and TRBJ2-2; 7 nucleotides match TRBD1. Germline V gene data show CDR1 as SGHRS and CDR2 as YFSETQ. The CDR3 has 17 residues. V lost 0 bases to trimming and J lost 4 bases; unmatched junction nucleotides: 9. Here the CDR3 reads CASSLAAGGAATGELFF. CDR3 nucleotide sequence: TGCGCCAGCAGCTTGGCGGCAGGGGGAGCCGCCACCGGGGAGCTGTTTTTT.

This clone was observed a few times. The DNA of the CDR3 is TGTGCCAGCAGCCCGATTAGGACTAGCGGGACCTACGAGCAGTACTTC. Its protein is CASSPIRTSGTYEQYF. The chain is built from TRBV11-2 and TRBJ2-7; 12 bases line up with TRBD2. Germline CDR1 and CDR2: SGHAT and FQNNGV. After removal of 5 bases from V and 2 bases from J, the junction contained 7 bases not matched to a gene. The CDR3 is made up of 16 amino acids. The entire variable domain, with the rest obtained from reference TRBV11-2 and TRBJ2-7, is as follows: EAGVAQSPRYKIIEKRQSVAFWCNPISGHATLYWYQQILGQGPKLLIQFQNNGVVDDSQLPKDRFSAERLKGVDSTLKIQPAKLEDSAVYLCASSPIRTSGTYEQYFGPGTRLTVT.

This clone was recorded a few times. The chain has TRBV6-1 and TRBJ1-2; 8 positions agree with TRBD1. This CDR3 comprises 14 residues. CDR1 and CDR2 (germline): MNHNS, SASEGT. The V and J ends lost 6 bases and 3 bases, in that order; junction bases with no gene match: 6. The CDR3 region is CASRPDRAYYGYTF. The CDR3 DNA reads as TGTGCCAGCAGACCGGACAGGGCTTACTATGGCTACACCTTC.

The CDR3 loop reads CASSYENLAQYF. The CDR3 DNA reads TGTGCCAGCAGCTACGAGAACTTGGCGCAGTATTTT. The chain combines TRBV7-9 with TRBJ2-3; D remains unclear. The V gene lost 4 bases and the J gene lost 10 bases, with 12 bases spanning the gap. Germline CDR1 SEHNR, CDR2 FQNEAQ (reference sequence). The CDR3 totals 12 residues. Based on the CDR3 plus reference TRBV7-9 and TRBJ2-3, the full variable domain is DTGVSQNPRHKITKRGQNVTFRCDPISEHNRLYWYRQTLGQGPEFLTYFQNEAQLEKSRLLSDRFSAERPKGSFSTLEIQRTEQGDSAMYLCASSYENLAQYFGPGTRLTVL.

The chain recombines TRBV27 with TRBJ2-3, with 13 bases matching TRBD2. CDR1 MNHEY and CDR2 SMNVEV come from the germline V gene (reference sequence). The CDR3 consists of 17 residues. J was trimmed by 3 bases and V by 5 bases; bases with no gene match: 8. This chain's CDR3 is CASSKLRLAGGTDTQYF. The CDR3 nucleotides are TGTGCCAGCAGTAAACTTAGACTAGCGGGAGGTACAGATACGCAGTATTTT.

To note about this clone: The sample holds other DNA sequences that translate to the same CDR3. The rearrangement joins TRBV7-2 to TRBJ2-5; TRBD2 aligns across 11 bases. CDR1 is SGHTA, CDR2 FQGNSA, per germline. The CDR3 runs to 15 residues. V shed 0 bases and J 5 bases; nucleotides not matched to a gene: 2. CDR3 protein: CASSLASGRGETQYF. The CDR3 DNA reads TGTGCCAGCAGCTTAGCTAGCGGGAGGGGGGAGACCCAGTACTTC. Full variable domain (remainder filled in from reference TRBV7-2 and TRBJ2-5): GAGVSQSPSNKVTEKGKDVELRCDPISGHTALYWYRQSLGQGLEFLIYFQGNSAPDKSGLPSDRFSAERTGGSVSTLTIQRTQQEDSAVYLCASSLASGRGETQYFGPGTRLLVL.

This chain links TRBV10-3 with TRBJ1-2, with D possibly TRBD1 on 5 matching bases. The V end was cut by 4 bases, the J end by 6 bases, with 15 bases between. CDR3 length equals 14 residues. CDR1 is ENHRY, CDR2 SYGVKD, per germline. The CDR3 protein is CAISAGTVLNGYTF. DNA for the CDR3: TGTGCCATCAGTGCCGGGACCGTCCTTAATGGCTACACCTTC.

The gene calls are TRBV29-1 and TRBJ2-3; possibly TRBD2 for D (5 bases). The V end was cut by 2 bases, the J end by 2 bases, with 11 bases between. CDR1 is SQVTM and CDR2 is ANQGSEA in the germline V gene. This CDR3 has 14 residues. CDR3 coding DNA: TGCAGCGTTGAAAGCGGTCGTGACACAGATACGCAGTATTTT. Protein: CSVESGRDTDTQYF.

This rearrangement joins TRBV6-1 to TRBJ1-3; no clear D gene. V gave up 6 bases and J gave up 3 bases, with 9 bases separating them. The CDR3 length is 13 residues. CDR1 MNHNS and CDR2 SASEGT come from the germline V gene. CDR3 in DNA: TGTGCCAGCAGAAGGGAATTTGGAAACACCATATATTTT. Residues: CASRREFGNTIYF.

This clone showed up just a few times. This chain uses TRBV4-2 with TRBJ1-1; D remains unclear. CDR1 is LGHNA and CDR2 is YNFKEQ in the germline V gene. The CDR3 sequence is 14 residues long. Trimming stripped 4 bases from V and 8 bases from J, with 17 bases between. CDR3 sequence reads: CASSPEVVRSEAFF. CDR3 coding DNA: TGTGCCAGCAGCCCGGAGGTTGTGCGGTCGGAAGCTTTCTTT.

The chain employs TRBV30 and TRBJ2-3; 11 positions agree with TRBD2. The germline CDR1 and CDR2 sequences are GTSNPN and SVGIG (reference sequence). The CDR3 runs 15 residues. V dropped 4 bases and J dropped 2; count of bases not matched to a gene: 5. The chain's CDR3 is CAWNLGLADTDTQYF. Here the CDR3 DNA reads TGTGCCTGGAACTTGGGACTAGCGGACACAGATACGCAGTATTTT.

As concerns this clone: This CDR3 is also generated by other DNA sequences in the sample. The rearrangement uses TRBV2 and TRBJ2-5; perhaps TRBD2 as D (5 bases). Germline CDR1 and CDR2: SNHLY and FYNNEI. Trimming left V 4 bases short and J 5 bases short, with 8 bases between. The CDR3 has 12 residues. CDR3 in DNA: TGTGCCAGCAGTGTAGCGCAGGAGACCCAGTACTTC. Its translation: CASSVAQETQYF.

The J gene is TRBJ1-5, the V gene TRBV5-1; D remains ambiguous. Trimming took off 1 base at V and 2 bases at J, with 4 bases between the two ends. The CDR3 totals 13 residues. In germline, CDR1 is SGHRS, CDR2 YFSETQ. The CDR3 region is CASSLIGNQPQHF. CDR3 nucleotides: TGCGCCAGCAGCTTGATAGGCAATCAGCCCCAGCATTTT.

As concerns this clone: The sample holds other DNA sequences that translate to the same CDR3. CDR3 in DNA: TGTGCCAGCAGCCCGGGCTATGGCTACACCTTC. This gives the protein CASSPGYGYTF. The chain links TRBV6-5 to TRBJ1-2; D unresolved. Germline V gene sequence: CDR1 MNHEY, CDR2 SVGAGI. Trimming removed 6 bases at V and 4 bases at J, with 6 bases between. There are 11 residues in the CDR3.

The chain carries TRBV7-8 and TRBJ2-2; 8 bases map to TRBD2. The V and J ends lost 1 base and 1 base, in that order; junction bases with no gene match: 14. The CDR3 totals 20 residues. Germline CDR1 and CDR2: SGHVS and FQNEAQ. The DNA for the CDR3 is TGTGCCAGCAGCTTAGTTCGATCCGGACTAGCACCTATGAACACCGGGGAGCTGTTTTTT. Protein: CASSLVRSGLAPMNTGELFF.

This rearrangement joins TRBV4-1 to TRBJ2-7, with D possibly matching TRBD2 (6 bases). Germline loops: CDR1 MGHRA, CDR2 YSYEKL. This CDR3 is 17 amino acids long. Trimming stripped 1 base from V and 4 bases from J, with 20 bases between. In nucleotides, the CDR3 is TGCGCCAGCAGCCAAGCCCTCACGGGGACTGGGCTTTACGAGCAGTACTTC. Translating gives CASSQALTGTGLYEQYF.

This chain links TRBV5-1 with TRBJ2-3, with D tentatively TRBD1 (5 bases). The CDR3 contains 14 residues. V dropped 6 bases and J dropped 0 bases, with 11 bases sitting between them. Germline loops: CDR1 SGHRS, CDR2 YFSETQ. The CDR3 sequence: CASNGATSTDTQYF. Here the CDR3 DNA reads TGCGCCAGCAATGGGGCCACTAGCACAGATACGCAGTATTTT. The full variable domain, its missing parts supplied by reference TRBV5-1 and TRBJ2-3, is KAGVTQTPRYLIKTRGQQVTLSCSPISGHRSVSWYQQTPGQGLQFLFEYFSETQRNKGNFPGRFSGRQFSNSRSEMNVSTLELGDSALYLCASNGATSTDTQYFGPGTRLTVL.

The chain joins TRBV4-2 to TRBJ1-1; D gene uncertain. The CDR3 totals 14 residues. V was shortened by 5 bases and J by 1 base, with 11 bases between the two germline ends. Germline lookup yields CDR1 LGHNA and CDR2 YNFKEQ. In DNA form, the CDR3 reads TGTGCCAGCAGCTATGCGGGGAGGAACACTGAAGCTTTCTTT. Translating it yields CASSYAGRNTEAFF.

The table lists this clone with a few counts. V gene TRBV7-8 combines with J gene TRBJ1-4, with 7 positions matching TRBD1. With 4 bases clipped from V and 2 bases from J, the junction kept 4 bases outside the gene matches. Germline values: CDR1 SGHVS, CDR2 FQNEAQ. The CDR3 has 15 residues. The CDR3 nucleotides read TGTGCCAGCAGCTCCAGGGGGGTTACTAATGAAAAACTGTTTTTT. It codes for CASSSRGVTNEKLFF.

The chain links TRBV4-2 to TRBJ2-3, with D maybe TRBD1 (5 bases). The germline V and J ends were trimmed by 3 bases and 0 bases, with 10 bases remaining between them. The CDR3 is 15 amino acids. The germline V gene has CDR1 LGHNA and CDR2 YNFKEQ. Written as DNA, the CDR3 is TGTGCCAGCAGCCATAAGGGGTTTAGCACAGATACGCAGTATTTT. Amino acid sequence: CASSHKGFSTDTQYF.